The 12 T cell receptor beta chains listed next were all sequenced from one sample in a study of CD8 T cells in Susac syndrome. Random hexamers were used to reverse transcribe about 0.45 to 1 ug of RNA. One entry per CDR3 protein results from TCRdb running MiXCR on the immunoSEQ multiplex PCR reads. The sample contains approximately 160,000 distinct CDR3 sequences, 90% to 95% of which appear only once. Source material: CD4+ T cells from PBMCs. These receptors all come from a human donor with multiple sclerosis.

J is TRBJ2-2 and V is TRBV7-3; TRBD1 or TRBD2 may be the D gene (5 bases each). Germline CDR1 is SGHTA and CDR2 is FQGTGA. Trimming cost V 6 bases and J 4 bases, with 21 bases left between them. This CDR3 region has 17 residues. CDR3 region: CASRHNYGTGGTGELFF. The DNA for the CDR3 is TGTGCCAGCAGACACAATTATGGGACGGGCGGCACCGGGGAGCTGTTTTTT.

This chain connects TRBV7-8 to TRBJ2-4; D could derive from TRBD1 or TRBD2 (5 bases each). This CDR3 is built from 15 residues. With 1 base removed from V and 3 bases from J, the gap between germline ends came to 10 bases. Germline V gene lookup returns CDR1 SGHVS and CDR2 FQNEAQ. CDR3 nucleotide sequence: TGTGCCAGCAGCTTAGTTGAGGGGAGCAAAAACATTCAGTACTTC. It specifies CASSLVEGSKNIQYF.

The chain is built from TRBV20-1 and TRBJ2-1; D uncertain. V was trimmed by 3 bases and J by 0 bases, leaving 12 bases between them. The CDR3 is made up of 15 amino acids. Germline loops: CDR1 DFQATT, CDR2 SNEGSKA (reference sequence). For the CDR3, the DNA is TGCAGTGCTAGGGCGGCCGCGAGCTCCTACAATGAGCAGTTCTTC. Translating it yields CSARAAASSYNEQFF.

This sequence joins TRBV7-3 and TRBJ1-2, with 7 positions matching TRBD1. Germline CDR1 is SGHTA and CDR2 is FQGTGA. V was clipped by 2 bases and J by 9 bases; unmatched bases: 6. CDR3 length: 13 amino acids. Here the CDR3 DNA reads TGTGCCAGCAGCTTACCCCAGGGGGATAGCTACACCTTC. Its translation is CASSLPQGDSYTF.

The genes are TRBV6-6 and TRBJ1-2, with D uncertain. V was trimmed by 5 bases and J by 7 bases, leaving 11 bases between them. This CDR3 has 12 residues. CDR1 is MNHNY and CDR2 is SVGAGI in the germline V gene (reference sequence). The DNA for the CDR3 is TGTGCCAGCAGTAACGCACTGGTTGGCTACACCTTC. Amino acid sequence: CASSNALVGYTF.

The chain has TRBV20-1 and TRBJ2-1; 10 nucleotides match TRBD2. The CDR3 runs to 14 residues. CDR1 is DFQATT and CDR2 is SNEGSKA in the germline V gene (reference sequence). With 0 bases clipped from V and 11 bases from J, the junction kept 7 bases outside the gene matches. In nucleotides, the CDR3 is TGCAGTGCTAGAGATCTAGCGGGGGACCCCCAGCAGTTCTTC. Protein: CSARDLAGDPQQFF.

The gene calls are TRBV7-2 and TRBJ2-7, with D possibly matching TRBD2 (5 bases). Trimming cost V 7 bases and J 3 bases, with 16 bases left between them. In germline, CDR1 is SGHTA, CDR2 FQGNSA. There are 14 residues in the CDR3. The CDR3 region is CASNPGSKSYEQYF. CDR3 nucleotide sequence: TGTGCCAGCAATCCGGGATCTAAAAGCTACGAGCAGTACTTC.

The V and J genes are TRBV12-3 or TRBV12-4 and TRBJ2-1; possible D gene TRBD1, 6 bases. Trimming stripped 7 bases from V and 9 bases from J, with 19 bases between. The CDR3 is 14 amino acids. CDR3 protein: CASTTSHGGGEQFF. CDR3 nucleotides: TGTGCCAGCACCACATCCCATGGGGGCGGTGAGCAGTTCTTC.

The chain recombines TRBV7-2 with TRBJ2-3; possibly TRBD2 for D (6 bases). CDR3 length equals 14 residues. The V gene lost 4 bases and the J gene lost 2 bases, with 10 bases spanning the gap. The germline CDR1 and CDR2 sequences are SGHTA and FQGNSA. The CDR3 spells CASSSAGLTDTQYF. Written as DNA, the CDR3 is TGTGCCAGCAGCTCCGCGGGGCTCACAGATACGCAGTATTTT.

The chain couples TRBV11-2 to TRBJ2-2; maybe TRBD2 (5 bases). The CDR3 is 16 residues long. Germline CDR1 is SGHAT and CDR2 is FQNNGV. V was shortened by 2 bases and J by 4 bases, with 14 bases between the two germline ends. The CDR3 loop reads CASSLLPGERTGELFF. The CDR3 bases are TGTGCCAGCAGCTTACTACCCGGGGAGCGCACCGGGGAGCTGTTTTTT.

This clonotype has only a few counts. This chain links TRBV4-1 with TRBJ1-2; no firm D call. This CDR3 has 16 residues. Germline CDR1 and CDR2: MGHRA and YSYEKL. Deletions cut 1 base from V and 5 bases from J, with 17 bases between. CDR3 DNA: TGCGCCAGCAGCCAAGTTCTCGTCGGCTGGTTTTATGGCTACACCTTC. It yields the protein CASSQVLVGWFYGYTF.

This chain uses TRBV18 with TRBJ2-6; 8 nucleotides match TRBD1. The germline CDR1 and CDR2 sequences are KGHSH and LQKENI. The CDR3 has 17 amino acids. Trimming cost V 4 bases and J 0 bases; bases outside gene matches: 5. The CDR3 loop is CASSQGQANSGANVLTF. CDR3 nucleotide sequence: TGTGCCAGCTCACAGGGACAGGCCAACTCTGGGGCCAACGTCCTGACTTTC.